In this sample, the clone carrying this T cell receptor (beta chain) turned up many times. The antigen is unknown. V trimming: 5 bases; J trimming: 4 bases; junction bases outside the gene matches: 4. There are 13 residues in the CDR3. TCRdb recomputed calls from the RT-PCR reads with MiXCR, one row per CDR3 protein. This sample has roughly 630,000 distinct CDR3 sequences, with 12% to 15% found just once. The sample belongs to a study of response to subunit inactivated influenza vaccine. Findings and limits, study-wide: The authors suggested that few new T cells are recruited per seasonal influenza vaccination.

This TCR was recovered from a man in his forties or fifties who received an inactivated influenza vaccine. V usage is TRBV12-3 or TRBV12-4 and J usage is TRBJ2-7; 8 bases map to TRBD1. Sequenced material: PBMCs from blood, taken approximately 15 days before vaccination. The CDR3 protein is CASSTGGPYEQYF. Written as DNA, the CDR3 is TGTGCCAGCAGTACAGGGGGGCCTTACGAGCAGTACTTC.